The clone carrying this T cell receptor (beta chain) was detected ten times or more. No antigen is known for it. The data originate from a study of molecular identifiers for immune sequencing clone quantification. Across the study: Replicates involved a five-way split of RNA from approximately 20,000 or 98,000 naive CD8 cells, with sequencing of four.

Sorted cell numbers of roughly 19,000 to 1,000,000, with 10%, 30% or 50% RNA, served as input for naive CD8 libraries. The use of previously described methods and listed TCR primers produced the bulk TCR libraries. TCRdb re-analysed the PCR reads in MiXCR, keeping a single row per CDR3 protein. The table lists hundreds of thousands of distinct CDR3 sequences, less than 20% of them singletons. Overall study findings and caveats: Clonotypes topping 20 RNA copies carried over 98% of effector molecules but under 1% of naive ones.

Sequenced sample: naive CD8+ T cells from blood, with Jurkat cell RNA spiked in. Described subset: FACS-sorted CD8+CD4-CCR7+CD45RA+ naive T cells. This TCR derives from a human donor in good health. Some libraries in this study had Jurkat cell RNA spiked in.

The CDR3 spells CASSPWRVSGEQYF. The DNA of the CDR3 is TGTGCCAGCAGCCCGTGGCGGGTGTCGGGGGAGCAGTACTTC. The chain carries TRBV3-1 and TRBJ2-7; possibly TRBD2 for D (5 bases). Germline V gene lookup returns CDR1 LGHDT and CDR2 YNNKEL (reference sequence). Trimming shortened V by 4 bases and J by 7 bases, and 17 bases separated the two germline ends. This CDR3 has 14 amino acids.